This T cell receptor beta chain was profiled in a study of memory CD4+ T cells and cytomegalovirus serostatus. Source study methods: Out-of-frame sequences were removed, leaving 2 million to 2.5 million distinct TCRbeta sequences. Measured with immunoSEQ multiplex PCR; TCRdb has only the in-frame clones, and not every one. Clone size and the V and J calls come from that table; the DNA yielded D and trimming. The table lists about 56,000 clones, 70% to 85% of them singletons. Single viable CD3+CD4+CD8-CD45RO+ cells were sorted as the memory CD4+ T cells. The CDR3 covers 17 residues. Germline CDR1 SEHNR, CDR2 FQNEAQ (reference sequence). The ends were cut back, 4 bases at V and 7 bases at J, with 23 bases in the middle.

This TCR was recovered from an adult in good health and CMV-seropositive. The sample taken for sequencing was memory CD4+ T cells from blood. The rearrangement uses TRBV7-9 and TRBJ2-1; possible D gene TRBD2, 5 bases. The CDR3 reads CASSSLRDHPTINEQFF. DNA for the CDR3: TGTGCCAGCAGCTCCTTGAGGGATCACCCGACGATAAATGAGCAGTTCTTC.